This T cell receptor (beta chain) was obtained from a study of shared clonotypes between healthy human individuals. Profiling relied on immunoSEQ multiplex PCR, and the TCRdb table lists in-frame clones only, not all of them. The table lists about 1 million clones, about 70% of them singletons, with approximately 1.5% in the top ten. This CDR3 spans 16 amino acids. The V gene end was trimmed by 3 bases and the J gene end by 5 bases; junction bases not matched to a gene: 6. The germline CDR1 and CDR2 sequences are LNHDA and SQIVND (reference sequence). The sample taken for sequencing was memory CD4+ T cells sorted from blood. Subset denoted: CD45RA-negative fraction. The chain is built from TRBV19 and TRBJ2-3; 12 nucleotides match TRBD2. The receptor was isolated from a man younger than 35 in good health. CDR3 in amino acids: CASSILAGGPVDTQYF. For the CDR3, the DNA is TGTGCCAGTAGTATTCTAGCGGGAGGGCCCGTAGATACGCAGTATTTT.